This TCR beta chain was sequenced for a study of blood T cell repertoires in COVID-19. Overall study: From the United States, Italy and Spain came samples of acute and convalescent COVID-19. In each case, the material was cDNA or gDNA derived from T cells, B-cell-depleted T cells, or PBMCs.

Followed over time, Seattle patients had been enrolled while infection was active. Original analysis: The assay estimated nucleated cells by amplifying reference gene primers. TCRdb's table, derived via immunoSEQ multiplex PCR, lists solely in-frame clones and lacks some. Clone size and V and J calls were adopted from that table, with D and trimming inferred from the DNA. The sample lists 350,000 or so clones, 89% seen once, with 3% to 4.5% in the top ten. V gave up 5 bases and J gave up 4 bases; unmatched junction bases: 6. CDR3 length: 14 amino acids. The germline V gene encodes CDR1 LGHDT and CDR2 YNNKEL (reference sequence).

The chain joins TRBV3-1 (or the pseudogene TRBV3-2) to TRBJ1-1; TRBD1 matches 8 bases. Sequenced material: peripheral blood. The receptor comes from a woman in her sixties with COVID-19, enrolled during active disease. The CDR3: CASSFGQGRTEAFF. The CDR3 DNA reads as TGTGCCAGCAGCTTCGGACAGGGACGCACTGAAGCTTTCTTT.